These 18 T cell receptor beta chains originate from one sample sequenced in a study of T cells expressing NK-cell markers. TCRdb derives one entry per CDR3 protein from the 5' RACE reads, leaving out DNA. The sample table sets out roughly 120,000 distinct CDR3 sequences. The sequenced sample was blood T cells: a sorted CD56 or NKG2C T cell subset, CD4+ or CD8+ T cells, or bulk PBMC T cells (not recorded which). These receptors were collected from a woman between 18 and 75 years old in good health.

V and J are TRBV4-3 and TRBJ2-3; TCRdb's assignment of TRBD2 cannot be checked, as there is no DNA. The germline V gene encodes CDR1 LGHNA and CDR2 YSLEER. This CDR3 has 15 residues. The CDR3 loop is CASSQGSGSTDTQYF.

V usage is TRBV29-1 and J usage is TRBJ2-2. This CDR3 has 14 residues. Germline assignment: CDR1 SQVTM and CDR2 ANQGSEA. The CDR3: CSVGLPTNTGELFF.

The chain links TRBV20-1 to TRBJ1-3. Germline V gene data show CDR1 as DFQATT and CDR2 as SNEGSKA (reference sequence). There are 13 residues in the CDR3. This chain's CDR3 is CSASRVSGNTIYF.

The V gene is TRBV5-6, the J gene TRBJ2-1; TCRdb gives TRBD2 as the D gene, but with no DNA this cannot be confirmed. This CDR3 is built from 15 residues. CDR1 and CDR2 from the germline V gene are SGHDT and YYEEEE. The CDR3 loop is CASSLWLAGVLEQFF. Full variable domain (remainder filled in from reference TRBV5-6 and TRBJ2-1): DAGVTQSPTHLIKTRGQQVTLRCSPKSGHDTVSWYQQALGQGPQFIFQYYEEEERQRGNFPDRFSGHQFPNYSSELNVNALLLGDSALYLCASSLWLAGVLEQFFGPGTRLTVL.

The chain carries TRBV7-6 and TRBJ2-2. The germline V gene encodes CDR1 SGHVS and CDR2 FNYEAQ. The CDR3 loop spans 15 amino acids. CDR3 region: CASSLSRPNTGELFF.

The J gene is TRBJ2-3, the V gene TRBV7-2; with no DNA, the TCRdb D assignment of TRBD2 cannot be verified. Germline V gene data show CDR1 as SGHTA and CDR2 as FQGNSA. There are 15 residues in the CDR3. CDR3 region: CASSLGSGSTDTQYF.

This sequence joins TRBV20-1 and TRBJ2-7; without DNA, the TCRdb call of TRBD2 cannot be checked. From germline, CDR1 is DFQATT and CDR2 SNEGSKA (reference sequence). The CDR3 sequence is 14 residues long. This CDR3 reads CSAGPSGRAGEQYF.

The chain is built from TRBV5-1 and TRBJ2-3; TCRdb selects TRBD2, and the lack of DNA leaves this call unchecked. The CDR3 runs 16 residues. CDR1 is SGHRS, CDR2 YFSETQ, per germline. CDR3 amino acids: CASSLAEVVATDTQYF.

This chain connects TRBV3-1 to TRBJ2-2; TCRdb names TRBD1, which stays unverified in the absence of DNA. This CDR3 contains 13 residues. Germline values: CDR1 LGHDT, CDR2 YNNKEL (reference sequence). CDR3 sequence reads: CASREGQTGELFF.

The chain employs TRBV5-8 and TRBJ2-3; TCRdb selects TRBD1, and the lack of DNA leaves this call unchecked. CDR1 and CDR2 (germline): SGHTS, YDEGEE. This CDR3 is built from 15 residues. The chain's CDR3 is CASSLGQASTDTQYF.

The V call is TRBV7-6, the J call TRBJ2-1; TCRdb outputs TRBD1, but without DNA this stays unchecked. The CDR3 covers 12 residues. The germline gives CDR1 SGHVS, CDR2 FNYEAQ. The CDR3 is CASSFPGNEQFF. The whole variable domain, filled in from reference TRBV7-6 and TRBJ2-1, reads GAGVSQSPRYKVTKRGQDVALRCDPISGHVSLYWYRQALGQGPEFLTYFNYEAQQDKSGLPNDRFSAERPEGSISTLTIQRTEQRDSAMYRCASSFPGNEQFFGPGTRLTVL.

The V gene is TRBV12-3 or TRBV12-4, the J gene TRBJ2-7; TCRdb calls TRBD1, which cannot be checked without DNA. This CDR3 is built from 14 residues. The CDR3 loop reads CASTNGGSSYEQYF.

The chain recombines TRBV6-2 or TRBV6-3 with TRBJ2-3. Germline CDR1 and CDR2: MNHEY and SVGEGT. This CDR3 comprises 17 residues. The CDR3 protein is CASSYSNRMTSTDTQYF.

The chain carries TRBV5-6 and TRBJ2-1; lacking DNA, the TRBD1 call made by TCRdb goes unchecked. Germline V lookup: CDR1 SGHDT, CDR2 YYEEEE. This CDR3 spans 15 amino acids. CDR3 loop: CASSSPPRSYNEQFF. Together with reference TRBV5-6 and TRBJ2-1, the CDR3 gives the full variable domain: DAGVTQSPTHLIKTRGQQVTLRCSPKSGHDTVSWYQQALGQGPQFIFQYYEEEERQRGNFPDRFSGHQFPNYSSELNVNALLLGDSALYLCASSSPPRSYNEQFFGPGTRLTVL.

The CDR3: CSARAVGGGDTDTQYF. The chain combines TRBV20-1 with TRBJ2-3; with no DNA, the TCRdb D assignment of TRBD2 cannot be verified. Germline V gene sequence: CDR1 DFQATT, CDR2 SNEGSKA (reference sequence). The CDR3 spans 16 residues.

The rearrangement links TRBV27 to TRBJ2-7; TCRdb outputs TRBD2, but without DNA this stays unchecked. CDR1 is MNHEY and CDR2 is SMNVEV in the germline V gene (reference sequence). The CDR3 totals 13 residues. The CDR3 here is CASTGGETYEQYF.

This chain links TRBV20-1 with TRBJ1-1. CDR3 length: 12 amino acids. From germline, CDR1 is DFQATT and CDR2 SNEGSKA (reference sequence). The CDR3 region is CSAPAANTEAFF.

CDR3 sequence: CASSGSGSTVDTQYF. The rearrangement joins TRBV25-1 to TRBJ2-3; TCRdb proposes TRBD2, but this gene call is untestable without DNA. The germline V gene encodes CDR1 MGHDK and CDR2 SYGVNS. The CDR3 is 15 residues long.